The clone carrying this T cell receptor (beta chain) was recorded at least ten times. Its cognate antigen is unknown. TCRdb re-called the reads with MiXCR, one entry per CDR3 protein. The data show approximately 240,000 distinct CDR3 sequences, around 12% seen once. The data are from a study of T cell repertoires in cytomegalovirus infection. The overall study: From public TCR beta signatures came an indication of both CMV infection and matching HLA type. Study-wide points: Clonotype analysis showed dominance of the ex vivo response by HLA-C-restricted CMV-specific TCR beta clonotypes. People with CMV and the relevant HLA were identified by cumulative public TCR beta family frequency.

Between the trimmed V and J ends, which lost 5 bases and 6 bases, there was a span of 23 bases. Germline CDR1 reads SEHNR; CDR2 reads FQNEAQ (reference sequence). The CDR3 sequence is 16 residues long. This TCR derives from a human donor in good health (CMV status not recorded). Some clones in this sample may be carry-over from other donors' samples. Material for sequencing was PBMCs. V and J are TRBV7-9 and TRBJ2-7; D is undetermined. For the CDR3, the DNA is TGTGCCAGCAGCCCCGGCACCCGGCGGCAGAACAGCGAGCAGTACTTC. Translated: CASSPGTRRQNSEQYF.